This T cell receptor beta chain was documented in a study of blood T cell repertoires in COVID-19. Study-wide context: Samples came from the United States, Italy and Spain, spanning acute and convalescent COVID-19. PBMCs, B-cell-depleted T cells, or T cells were the source of the cDNA or gDNA that made up the material.

Under the authors' procedure: Amplification from reference gene primers served as the basis for estimated nucleated cell counts. Assay: immunoSEQ multiplex PCR; the TCRdb copy retains only in-frame clones and omits some. V and J calls and clone size are as listed in that table; D and trimming were resolved from the DNA. The sample has roughly 320,000 clones; 70% to 90% are singletons. The count of this clone is one. The CDR3 runs to 16 residues. Germline lookup yields CDR1 SGHAT and CDR2 FQNNGV. With V trimmed by 1 base and J by 6 bases, 3 bases remained unmatched. Sequencing used peripheral blood. The genes are TRBV11-2 and TRBJ1-4, with 12 bases identical to TRBD1. The TCR sequence derives from a woman between 45 and 65 years old with COVID-19, enrolled during active disease. The CDR3 DNA reads as TGTGCCAGCAGCTTAGGGGACAGGGGGCTATATGAAAAACTGTTTTTT. Residues: CASSLGDRGLYEKLFF.